A single sample is the source of the 27 T cell receptor beta chains below, sequenced in a study of identical twins. TCRdb fed the 5' RACE reads into MiXCR, producing one record per CDR3 protein. The top ten hold around 0.25% of the sample, which has more than 1.5 million distinct CDR3 sequences, about 32% seen once. The sequencing sample was made of cord blood. The receptors shown here come from a newborn girl in good health.

This clonotype was seen a handful of times. CDR3 residues: CASSYAAGVSEQYF. In nucleotides, the CDR3 is TGTGCCAGCAGTTACGCCGCGGGAGTGTCCGAGCAGTACTTC. The chain couples TRBV6-5 to TRBJ2-7; 7 positions match TRBD2. CDR3 length: 14 amino acids. Germline assignment: CDR1 MNHEY and CDR2 SVGAGI. The junction had 7 bases not matched to a gene; V was cut back by 2 bases and J by 6 bases.

V is TRBV28 and J is TRBJ1-2; 7 bases fit TRBD1. The CDR3 spans 16 residues. The junction had 15 bases not matched to a gene; V was cut back by 7 bases and J by 4 bases. The germline V gene has CDR1 MDHEN and CDR2 SYDVKM. The CDR3 DNA sequence: TGTGCCAGCACTCCCCGAGGACTCAGGGGGAGCTATGGCTACACCTTC. Its translation is CASTPRGLRGSYGYTF.

V and J are TRBV12-3 or TRBV12-4 and TRBJ2-3; maybe TRBD2 (7 bases). V was pared by 1 base and J by 4 bases, with 18 bases between. The length of the CDR3 is 17 residues. The chain's CDR3 is CASSLGGGVDDADTQYF. The CDR3 nucleotides are TGTGCCAGCAGTTTAGGGGGGGGCGTCGACGACGCAGATACGCAGTATTTT.

This clonotype has only a few counts. The chain employs TRBV6-1 and TRBJ2-4, with TRBD1 matching 7 bases. Germline V gives CDR1 MNHNS, CDR2 SASEGT. V shed 4 bases and J 6 bases; nucleotides not matched to a gene: 0. This CDR3 spans 12 amino acids. The CDR3 nucleotides read TGTGCCAGCAGTGGGGACAGAAACATTCAGTACTTC. Its translation is CASSGDRNIQYF.

This clonotype was counted between two and nine times. The CDR3 coding sequence is TGTGCCAGCAGTTTAGTGGGGGGACTAGCGGGAGGGAAGGGCTCCTACAATGAGCAGTTCTTC. Its protein is CASSLVGGLAGGKGSYNEQFF. The rearrangement links TRBV28 to TRBJ2-1; TRBD2 aligns across 16 bases. Germline V gene data show CDR1 as MDHEN and CDR2 as SYDVKM. After removal of 2 bases from V and 0 bases from J, the junction contained 10 bases not matched to a gene. This CDR3 region has 21 residues.

The sample holds many counts of this clonotype. V usage is TRBV5-1 and J usage is TRBJ2-4; D is undetermined. V gave up 2 bases and J gave up 0 bases, with 9 bases separating them. This CDR3 has 15 amino acids. CDR1 is SGHRS, CDR2 YFSETQ, per germline. CDR3: CASSFGTPAKNIQYF. The DNA of the CDR3 is TGCGCCAGCAGCTTTGGAACCCCAGCCAAAAACATTCAGTACTTC.

The chain has TRBV3-1 and TRBJ2-7, with TRBD2 identical over 15 bases. The CDR3 is made up of 15 amino acids. Germline V lookup: CDR1 LGHDT, CDR2 YNNKEL (reference sequence). V shed 8 bases and J 2 bases; nucleotides not matched to a gene: 4. The CDR3 DNA reads as TGTGCCAGCGGACTAGCGGGAGGGAAACCCTACGAGCAGTACTTC. Translated: CASGLAGGKPYEQYF.

In this sample, this clonotype turned up a few times. The chain employs TRBV21-1 and TRBJ1-1; TRBD1 reflects the table's D call only, with no check against the DNA. TRBV21-1 is described as a pseudogene. CDR3 size: 10 residues. The DNA of the CDR3 is TGTGCCAGCCCCCCGGGGGGTTCTTTCTTT. It specifies CASPPGGSFF.

The V gene is TRBV7-2, the J gene TRBJ2-7, with 10 bases fitting TRBD2. CDR1 and CDR2 (germline): SGHTA, FQGNSA. CDR3 length: 17 residues. With V trimmed by 0 bases and J by 9 bases, 14 bases remained unmatched. CDR3 amino acids: CASSLAGAGGALIGQYF. The CDR3 DNA sequence: TGTGCCAGCAGCTTAGCGGGAGCGGGGGGGGCGCTTATTGGGCAGTACTTC. The whole variable domain, remainder taken from reference TRBV7-2 and TRBJ2-7, is GAGVSQSPSNKVTEKGKDVELRCDPISGHTALYWYRQSLGQGLEFLIYFQGNSAPDKSGLPSDRFSAERTGGSVSTLTIQRTQQEDSAVYLCASSLAGAGGALIGQYFGPGTRLTVT.

This clonotype was found a few times. CDR3 residues: CASGPMGQGARSSYNEQFF. CDR3 in DNA: TGTGCTAGTGGTCCGATGGGGCAGGGGGCGCGTAGCTCCTACAATGAGCAGTTCTTC. The chain employs TRBV12-5 and TRBJ2-1; 8 nucleotides line up with TRBD1. This CDR3 has 19 amino acids. In germline, CDR1 is LGHNT, CDR2 FRNRAP. The J segment lost 0 bases and the V segment lost 5 bases, leaving 15 bases of the junction unmatched.

This rearrangement joins TRBV7-2 to TRBJ1-2; D perhaps matches TRBD1 (5 bases). The CDR3 runs to 15 residues. The V and J ends lost 5 bases and 5 bases respectively, with 18 bases between them. Germline assignment: CDR1 SGHTA and CDR2 FQGNSA. In nucleotides, the CDR3 is TGTGCCAGCAGCGTGTTGGGGACGGTCGAGTATGGCTACACCTTC. Its translation is CASSVLGTVEYGYTF.

The V gene is TRBV5-6, the J gene TRBJ1-5; D unclear. CDR3 length: 15 amino acids. With 2 bases removed from V and 2 bases from J, the gap between germline ends came to 11 bases. Germline V CDR1 and CDR2: SGHDT, YYEEEE. CDR3 in amino acids: CASSFEERCNQPQHF. CDR3 in DNA: TGTGCCAGCAGCTTCGAGGAGCGCTGCAATCAGCCCCAGCATTTT.

This chain joins TRBV30 and TRBJ2-3, with 8 bases aligning to TRBD2. The trim removed 3 bases at V and 0 bases at J, leaving 5 bases unmatched. Germline CDR1 is GTSNPN and CDR2 is SVGIG (reference sequence). This CDR3 has 15 residues. CDR3 sequence reads: CAWSRGGASTDTQYF. In DNA form, the CDR3 reads TGTGCCTGGAGCCGGGGGGGAGCTAGCACAGATACGCAGTATTTT.

This clonotype was counted between two and nine times. The rearrangement links TRBV24-1 to TRBJ2-2; possibly TRBD2 for D (5 bases). Germline V gene lookup returns CDR1 KGHDR and CDR2 SFDVKD. This CDR3 region has 14 residues. With 5 bases removed from V and 5 bases from J, the gap between germline ends came to 11 bases. The CDR3 bases are TGTGCCACCAGTGCGAGGGTCCCTACCGGGGAGCTGTTTTTT. Amino acid sequence: CATSARVPTGELFF.

This clonotype turned up a few times. This rearrangement joins TRBV20-1 to TRBJ2-1; 12 bases are a match to TRBD2. From germline, CDR1 is DFQATT and CDR2 SNEGSKA (reference sequence). J was trimmed by 14 bases and V by 2 bases; bases with no gene match: 7. This CDR3 has 13 residues. The CDR3: CSARHWTSGKEFF. The CDR3 bases are TGCAGTGCTAGACACTGGACTAGCGGGAAGGAGTTCTTC.

This chain connects TRBV12-5 to TRBJ2-1; 11 nucleotides line up with TRBD2. Germline values: CDR1 LGHNT, CDR2 FRNRAP. The CDR3 is made up of 21 amino acids. The ends lost 5 bases at V and 4 bases at J; junction bases unmatched: 22. The CDR3 reads CASGRSHLGLAGGNGYNEQFF. The DNA of the CDR3 is TGTGCTAGTGGTCGATCCCACTTGGGGCTAGCGGGAGGTAACGGGTACAATGAGCAGTTCTTC.

This clonotype was counted at least ten times. The chain carries TRBV2 and TRBJ2-1, with 9 bases aligning to TRBD1. The CDR3 is 15 amino acids. The germline V gene has CDR1 SNHLY and CDR2 FYNNEI. V trimming: 3 bases; J trimming: 1 base; junction bases outside the gene matches: 1. CDR3 amino acids: CASSEGQGSYNEQFF. The CDR3 DNA is TGTGCCAGCAGTGAGGGACAGGGATCCTACAATGAGCAGTTCTTC.

This clonotype was counted a few times. The gene calls are TRBV4-1 and TRBJ2-1, with a possible D match to TRBD2 (5 bases). V lost 1 base, J lost 2 bases, and 9 bases lay in between. Germline V CDR1 and CDR2: MGHRA, YSYEKL. The length of the CDR3 is 15 residues. DNA of the CDR3: TGCGCCAGCAGCCAAGTGCAAGCGGCCTACAATGAGCAGTTCTTC. It yields the protein CASSQVQAAYNEQFF.

There are many counts of this clonotype. The V and J genes are TRBV6-5 and TRBJ2-4, with D perhaps TRBD2 (6 bases). The V gene lost 5 bases and the J gene lost 7 bases, with 15 bases spanning the gap. CDR1 is MNHEY, CDR2 SVGAGI, per germline. This CDR3 spans 14 amino acids. The CDR3: CASSDAGRRNIQYF. The CDR3 region has the DNA TGTGCCAGCAGTGACGCGGGGCGGCGGAACATTCAGTACTTC.

The table lists this clonotype with a few counts. Mismatch with germline at one junction end may stem from a read error. The chain couples TRBV28 to TRBJ1-6; 7 bases agree with TRBD1. The CDR3 loop spans 16 amino acids. CDR1 is MDHEN and CDR2 is SYDVKM in the germline V gene. The CDR3 DNA is TGTGCCAGCAGTCAGGACAGGCGACGTTATAATTCACCCCACCACTTT. Translation: CASSQDRRRYNSPHHF.

The chain employs TRBV20-1 and TRBJ1-2; perhaps TRBD1 as D (5 bases). Germline V gene sequence: CDR1 DFQATT, CDR2 SNEGSKA (reference sequence). V gave up 4 bases and J gave up 0 bases, with 15 bases separating them. The CDR3 contains 15 residues. The chain's CDR3 is CSAKDGRGTNYGYTF. The CDR3 DNA reads TGCAGTGCTAAGGATGGACGGGGCACTAACTATGGCTACACCTTC.

This clonotype was counted between two and nine times. One end of the junction fails to match germline, which may point to a read error. The rearrangement links TRBV18 to TRBJ1-6, with D perhaps matching TRBD1 (5 bases). The CDR3 runs 18 residues. Germline lookup yields CDR1 KGHSH and CDR2 LQKENI. CDR3 amino acids: CAGSGRPTPSSYNSPLHF. The CDR3 nucleotides are TGTGCCGGCTCGGGACGGCCGACCCCAAGCTCCTATAATTCACCCCTCCACTTT.

The rearrangement links TRBV20-1 to TRBJ2-5; D possibly corresponds to TRBD1 (5 bases). Germline CDR1 reads DFQATT; CDR2 reads SNEGSKA (reference sequence). The CDR3 consists of 12 residues. V dropped 6 bases and J dropped 11 bases, with 19 bases sitting between them. CDR3 amino acids: CSAARQGTEQYF. CDR3 in DNA: TGCAGTGCCGCTCGGCAGGGAACAGAGCAGTACTTC.

This chain joins TRBV27 and TRBJ1-5; D not resolved. V lost 8 bases and J lost 0, with 11 bases in between. CDR1 and CDR2 (germline): MNHEY, SMNVEV (reference sequence). The CDR3 contains 14 residues. The CDR3 nucleotides read TGTGCCAGCGGGCCGGAATATAGCAATCAGCCCCAGCATTTT. The encoded protein is CASGPEYSNQPQHF.

The chain has TRBV27 and TRBJ2-7; 8 positions match TRBD2. This CDR3 contains 16 residues. The ends lost 1 base at V and 4 bases at J; junction bases unmatched: 9. Germline-derived CDR1 and CDR2 are MNHEY and SMNVEV (reference sequence). The CDR3 protein is CASSLFRREATYEQYF. The CDR3 DNA follows: TGTGCCAGCAGTTTATTTAGGCGGGAGGCCACTTACGAGCAGTACTTC.

In its sample, this clonotype was seen a few times. The chain carries TRBV7-9 and TRBJ1-2; D is ambiguous. Trimming left V 4 bases short and J 8 bases short, with 14 bases between. The CDR3 is 13 amino acids. Germline values: CDR1 SEHNR, CDR2 FQNEAQ (reference sequence). The CDR3 sequence: CASSSNRHNGYTF. In DNA, the CDR3 is TGTGCCAGCAGCTCCAACCGACATAACGGCTACACCTTC. Variable domain in full (rest from reference TRBV7-9 and TRBJ1-2): DTGVSQNPRHKITKRGQNVTFRCDPISEHNRLYWYRQTLGQGPEFLTYFQNEAQLEKSRLLSDRFSAERPKGSFSTLEIQRTEQGDSAMYLCASSSNRHNGYTFGSGTRLTVV.

Only a few counts were recorded for this clonotype. The genes are TRBV28 and TRBJ2-1, with TRBD2 identical over 10 bases. Germline CDR1 reads MDHEN; CDR2 reads SYDVKM. Unmatched junction bases numbered 12, after V lost 6 bases and J lost 4 bases. The CDR3 loop spans 17 amino acids. CDR3 protein: CASSQALTSGAYNEQFF. As DNA, the CDR3 is TGTGCCAGCAGCCAAGCCCTCACTAGCGGGGCTTACAATGAGCAGTTCTTC.